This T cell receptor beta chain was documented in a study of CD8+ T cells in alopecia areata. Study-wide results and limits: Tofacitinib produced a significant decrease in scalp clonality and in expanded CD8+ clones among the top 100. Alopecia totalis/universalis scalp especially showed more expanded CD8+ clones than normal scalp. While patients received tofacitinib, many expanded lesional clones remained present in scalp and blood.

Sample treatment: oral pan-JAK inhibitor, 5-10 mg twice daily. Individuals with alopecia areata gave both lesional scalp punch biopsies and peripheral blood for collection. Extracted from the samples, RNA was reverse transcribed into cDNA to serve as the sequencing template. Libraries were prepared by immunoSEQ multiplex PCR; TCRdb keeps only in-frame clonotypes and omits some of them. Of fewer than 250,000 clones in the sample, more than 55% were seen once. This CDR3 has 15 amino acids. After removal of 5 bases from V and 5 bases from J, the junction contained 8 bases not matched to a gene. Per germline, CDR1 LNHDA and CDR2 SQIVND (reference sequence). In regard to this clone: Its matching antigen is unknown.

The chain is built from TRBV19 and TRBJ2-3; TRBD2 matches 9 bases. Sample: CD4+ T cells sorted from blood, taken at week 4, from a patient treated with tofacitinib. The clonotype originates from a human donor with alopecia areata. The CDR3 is CASSDPAGGIDTQYF. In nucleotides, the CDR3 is TGTGCCAGTAGTGACCCAGCGGGAGGAATAGATACGCAGTATTTT. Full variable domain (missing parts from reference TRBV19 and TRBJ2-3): DGGITQSPKYLFRKEGQNVTLSCEQNLNHDAMYWYRQDPGQGLRLIYYSQIVNDFQKGDIAEGYSVSREKKESFPLTVTSAQKNPTAFYLCASSDPAGGIDTQYFGPGTRLTVL.